A single sample gave rise to the 11 T cell receptor beta chains below, sequenced in a study of Ad26.COV2.S vaccination and SARS-CoV-2 variants. Data came from immunoSEQ multiplex PCR; TCRdb stores just in-frame clones and leaves some out. Seen here are around 450,000 clones, over 75% observed once, and the top ten hold 12%. Indicated treatment: approximately 18 received Ad26.COV2.S at low or high dose, single or two shots; roughly five received placebo; per-sample allocation not given. It was on day 63 after the first vaccine or placebo injection that samples were taken. The material sequenced was peripheral blood, taken in a trial of Ad26.COV2.S vaccine versus placebo. The receptor source for this set is a person between 18 and 60 years old who received the Ad26.COV2.S COVID-19 vaccine or a placebo.

J is TRBJ2-7 and V is TRBV7-9, with a weak D call TRBD1 (6 bases). Germline V gene data show CDR1 as SEHNR and CDR2 as FQNEAQ (reference sequence). The V gene lost 1 base and the J gene lost 5 bases, with 12 bases spanning the gap. This CDR3 has 14 residues. This chain's CDR3 is CASSLVGTKNEQYF. CDR3 sequence (DNA): TGTGCCAGCAGCTTAGTTGGGACAAAAAACGAGCAGTACTTC.

The sample holds a few counts of this clone. The chain has TRBV4-3 and TRBJ1-5; no firm D call. The germline gives CDR1 LGHNA, CDR2 YSLEER. Trimming removed 0 bases at V and 2 bases at J, with 11 bases between. CDR3 length equals 16 residues. The CDR3 here is CASSQDGNSRNQPQHF. In nucleotides, the CDR3 is TGCGCCAGCAGCCAAGATGGGAACAGCCGCAATCAGCCCCAGCATTTT.

The rearrangement joins TRBV4-2 to TRBJ2-7, with D possibly TRBD2 on 6 matching bases. Trimming left V 0 bases short and J 2 bases short, with 14 bases between. Germline V gene data show CDR1 as LGHNA and CDR2 as YNFKEQ. CDR3 length: 16 residues. The CDR3 coding sequence is TGTGCCAGCAGCCAAGACAGGTTAGCGGTTACCTACGAGCAGTACTTC. Protein sequence: CASSQDRLAVTYEQYF.

The chain is built from TRBV11-2 and TRBJ1-4; D may be TRBD1 (5 bases). The CDR3 is 12 residues long. V lost 6 bases, J lost 13 bases, and 15 bases lay in between. The germline V gene has CDR1 SGHAT and CDR2 FQNNGV. The CDR3 protein is CASRGRAPRLFF. CDR3 DNA sequence: TGTGCCAGCAGGGGACGGGCCCCACGACTGTTTTTT. The variable domain in full, completed from reference TRBV11-2 and TRBJ1-4, reads EAGVAQSPRYKIIEKRQSVAFWCNPISGHATLYWYQQILGQGPKLLIQFQNNGVVDDSQLPKDRFSAERLKGVDSTLKIQPAKLEDSAVYLCASRGRAPRLFFGSGTQLSVL.

This rearrangement joins TRBV5-1 to TRBJ2-4; the match to TRBD2 covers 11 bases. The CDR3 contains 17 residues. After removal of 3 bases from V and 0 bases from J, the junction contained 5 bases not matched to a gene. CDR1 is SGHRS, CDR2 YFSETQ, per germline. DNA for the CDR3: TGCGCCAGCAGCTGGGGGACTAGCGGACTAGCCAAAAACATTCAGTACTTC. Residues: CASSWGTSGLAKNIQYF.

The V call is TRBV30, the J call TRBJ1-1, with 7 bases matching TRBD1. Per the germline V gene, CDR1 is GTSNPN and CDR2 is SVGIG (reference sequence). This CDR3 region has 14 residues. J gave up 9 bases and V 0 bases, and 10 bases lay outside the gene matches. CDR3 residues: CAWSVEAGQPQAFF. The CDR3 region has the DNA TGTGCCTGGAGTGTGGAAGCGGGACAGCCACAAGCTTTCTTT.

The chain carries TRBV6-6 and TRBJ2-2, with 9 bases matching TRBD2. V trimming: 5 bases; J trimming: 1 base; junction bases outside the gene matches: 11. This CDR3 region has 18 residues. Germline lookup yields CDR1 MNHNY and CDR2 SVGAGI (reference sequence). The CDR3 DNA is TGTGCCAGCAGTCCTCTATTAGGACTAGCGAGGAACACCGGGGAGCTGTTTTTT. As protein: CASSPLLGLARNTGELFF.

J is TRBJ2-1 and V is TRBV12-3 or TRBV12-4; D is undetermined. The ends were cut back, 5 bases at V and 5 bases at J, with 10 bases in the middle. This CDR3 has 13 amino acids. CDR3 nucleotide sequence: TGTGCCAGCAGTCCCTCTTCGAACAATGAGCAGTTCTTC. Translating gives CASSPSSNNEQFF.

The CDR3 nucleotides read TGTGCCAGCAGCGTAGCGGACAGGGTTTACACTGAAGCTTTCTTT. Translating it yields CASSVADRVYTEAFF. This sequence joins TRBV9 and TRBJ1-1, with 8 bases identical to TRBD1. CDR1 is SGDLS, CDR2 YYNGEE, per germline. V was pared by 0 bases and J by 3 bases, with 4 bases of the junction left unmatched. The CDR3 runs 15 residues.

The chain carries TRBV10-3 and TRBJ2-7; D unresolved. The germline V gene has CDR1 ENHRY and CDR2 SYGVKD. The CDR3 is 12 residues long. The V gene lost 11 bases and the J gene lost 0 bases, with 11 bases spanning the gap. The CDR3 is CALGPSSYEQYF. The CDR3 nucleotides are TGTGCCCTCGGGCCAAGCTCCTACGAGCAGTACTTC.

This sequence joins TRBV18 and TRBJ2-1; 9 bases are shared with TRBD2. Germline-derived CDR1 and CDR2 are KGHSH and LQKENI. The V gene end was trimmed by 3 bases and the J gene end by 7 bases; junction bases not matched to a gene: 7. The CDR3 is 15 amino acids. CDR3 DNA: TGTGCCAGCTCACCCGGGACTAGCCGCGGAAATGAGCAGTTCTTC. Translated: CASSPGTSRGNEQFF.